This T cell receptor beta chain was captured by sequencing in a study of T-cell memory formation after mild COVID-19 (dated by TCRdb to the early 2020s). Study-level background: TCR sequence clusters from the two donors were found to be largely donor specific. Longitudinal TCRalpha and TCRbeta repertoire sequencing tracked T-cell clones expanding and contracting after mild COVID-19 in two donors. The cohort was made up of two young adult volunteers, one female and one male, who were previously healthy. Points the paper makes about the study in general: Clones that contracted from day 15 to 85 showed balanced CD4/CD8 phenotypes, whereas a second wave of clones that expanded from day 15 to 37 leaned towards CD4+. Contracting CD4+ clones appeared mostly in the CM and EM memory subsets, whereas CD8+ clones were enriched in EMRA. SARS-CoV-2 specificity of the second-wave clones peaking on day 37 was not confirmed. Some responding clones were detected in pre-infection memory, which suggested that pre-existing cross-reactive memory T cells had joined the SARS-CoV-2 response. The study covered only a couple of mild cases, and larger cohorts including severe cases with pre-infection samples were considered necessary.

The CDR3 holds 16 amino acids from the cysteine to the phenylalanine. The read is trimmed to its CDR3 DNA, 48 bases read in frame from base 1. Trimming at the junction amounts to 2 bases on V and 10 bases on J, and the germline ends lie 21 bases apart. The germline V gene specifies MNHEY as CDR1 and SVGEGT as CDR2. A few counts support this clonotype. Its antigen is currently not known. Nothing much larger sits one base from this clone, and base qualities are not available. The reads were generated on an Illumina NovaSeq 6000. TCRalpha and TCRbeta cDNA libraries were built by 5'RACE with constant-segment primers, adding sample barcodes and unique molecular identifiers. Trizol reagent was used to extract RNA from every sample. Library amplification was performed in two PCR steps, and a second sample barcode and Illumina TruSeq adapters were introduced in the second step. Sequencing of libraries was performed on an Illumina NovaSeq with 2 x 150 bp paired-end reads. In the authors' own workflow: Reads were demultiplexed and collapsed into UMI-guided consensus sequences with migec v1.2.7. Using mixcr v2.1.11, the UMI consensuses were aligned to TRA and TRB V and J templates and assembled into clonotypes. A clonotype was counted as expanded or contracted only when both edgeR and NoisET called the clonotype significant, with the noise models trained on biological replicates. For edgeR calls, the thresholds were a false discovery rate-adjusted p below 0.01 and a log2 fold-change of 1. As an exploratory analysis of dynamics, max-normalized trajectories of the 1000 most abundant clonotypes were examined with PCA combined with hierarchical clustering. Each responding clone was given a CD4 or CD8 phenotype based on the CD4+ and CD8+ repertoires, which had been sequenced separately. TCRdb's own reprocessing of the public reads used fastp at Q25 and MiXCR and kept productive beta chains. Merged by CDR3 protein, the rows form single entries marked with the most common genes and DNA. V and J calls and clone size were set by TCRdb, not the authors. The sample records a few hundred thousand distinct CDR3 sequences, around 15% of which are singletons. Roughly 24% of the sample is held by the ten biggest clonotypes.

PBMCs were isolated by Ficoll-Paque density gradient centrifugation. This TCR derives from a man younger than 35 who had mild COVID-19 (a few samples of this study predate the infection). The sample titles of this study are shuffled in the database, so cell type and time point are left out; the donor was told from shared clones. This sequence uses TRBV6-2 or TRBV6-3 and TRBJ2-1, and TRBD2 may be the D gene, going by 7 matching bases. Sequencing was carried out using PBMCs or a T cell subset sorted from them (not recorded which). The DNA is TGTGCCAGCAGTTACCATCCTCGGGGGGCCGTTAAGGAGCAGTTCTTC. This sequence encodes CASSYHPRGAVKEQFF.